This passage covers 16 T cell receptor beta chains from one sample sequenced in a study of cytomegalovirus exposure and HLA in healthy donors. Primers included in the PCR were 60 Vbeta and 13 Jbeta primers. TCRdb's copy holds only in-frame clones and misses some; the assay was immunoSEQ multiplex PCR. The table lists about 100,000 clones, about 80% of them singletons. The specimen was PBMCs. The receptors here all came from a man in his forties or fifties in good health and CMV-seropositive.

This clone was observed a single time. V usage is TRBV11-3 and J usage is TRBJ2-5, with D tentatively TRBD2 (6 bases). The germline CDR1 and CDR2 sequences are SGHNT and YENEEA. The CDR3 contains 12 residues. Trimming stripped 0 bases from V and 9 bases from J, with 8 bases between. The CDR3 coding sequence is TGTGCCAGCAGCTTAGATCGCGGGGCCCAGTACTTC. This codes for CASSLDRGAQYF. Supplemented by reference TRBV11-3 and TRBJ2-5, the full variable domain reads EAGVVQSPRYKIIEKKQPVAFWCNPISGHNTLYWYLQNLGQGPELLIRYENEEAVDDSQLPKDRFSAERLKGVDSTLKIQPAELGDSAVYLCASSLDRGAQYFGPGTRLLVL.

V gene TRBV11-2 combines with J gene TRBJ1-4; maybe TRBD1 (5 bases). Trimming cost V 5 bases and J 8 bases, with 18 bases left between them. The germline V gene has CDR1 SGHAT and CDR2 FQNNGV. There are 15 residues in the CDR3. This CDR3 reads CASSPIAGGREKLFF. DNA of the CDR3: TGTGCCAGCAGCCCGATTGCGGGGGGACGGGAAAAACTGTTTTTT.

This chain uses TRBV15 with TRBJ2-2; D call uncertain. The CDR3 covers 13 residues. Germline assignment: CDR1 LNHNV and CDR2 YYDKDF (reference sequence). Trimming removed 5 bases from V and 1 base from J, with 5 bases in between. The CDR3 here is CATSLENTGELFF. The CDR3 nucleotides are TGTGCCACCAGCTTAGAGAACACCGGGGAGCTGTTTTTT.

This clone was seen a few times. The genes are TRBV2 and TRBJ1-3; 9 bases are shared with TRBD1. This CDR3 contains 15 residues. The ends lost 6 bases at V and 3 bases at J; junction bases unmatched: 6. Germline CDR1 reads SNHLY; CDR2 reads FYNNEI. The CDR3 coding sequence is TGTGCCAGCAGCCCACAGGGGGCGAGTGGAAACACCATATATTTT. Residues: CASSPQGASGNTIYF.

The gene calls are TRBV7-2 and TRBJ2-5; TRBD2 matches at 11 bases. J gave up 5 bases and V 1 base, and 6 bases lay outside the gene matches. The CDR3 is made up of 16 amino acids. The germline gives CDR1 SGHTA, CDR2 FQGNSA. DNA of the CDR3: TGTGCCAGCAGCTTAGGGATAGCGGGGGGGCGGGAGACCCAGTACTTC. Its protein is CASSLGIAGGRETQYF.

V gene TRBV28 combines with J gene TRBJ2-7; D is perhaps TRBD2 (6 bases). The V gene's germline CDR1 is MDHEN and CDR2 SYDVKM. CDR3 length: 13 amino acids. Deletions cut 6 bases from V and 6 bases from J, with 15 bases between. CDR3 protein: CASSYRLVGEQYF. CDR3 nucleotide sequence: TGTGCCAGCAGCTATAGACTAGTCGGCGAGCAGTACTTC.

The rearrangement uses TRBV7-2 and TRBJ2-3; D is undetermined. V was clipped by 2 bases and J by 5 bases, with 8 bases between them. The CDR3 loop spans 13 amino acids. Germline CDR1 is SGHTA and CDR2 is FQGNSA. Here the CDR3 DNA reads TGTGCCAGCAGCTTATTCGCTAGAGATACGCAGTATTTT. Translation gives CASSLFARDTQYF.

The CDR3 spells CASSYSRGGADGYTF. DNA for the CDR3: TGTGCCAGCAGTTACTCGAGGGGGGGCGCAGATGGCTACACCTTC. This rearrangement joins TRBV6-5 to TRBJ1-2, with TRBD1 as a possible D gene (6 bases). V was shortened by 0 bases and J by 6 bases, with 14 bases between the two germline ends. The CDR3 sequence is 15 residues long. CDR1 is MNHEY, CDR2 SVGAGI, per germline.

In its sample, this clone was seen a few times. The chain combines TRBV5-4 with TRBJ1-2, with 8 nucleotides matching TRBD1. The V gene end was trimmed by 1 base and the J gene end by 2 bases; junction bases not matched to a gene: 7. The V gene's germline CDR1 is SGHNT and CDR2 YYREEE (reference sequence). The CDR3 is made up of 16 amino acids. CDR3 DNA: TGTGCCAGCAGCTTGAAACAGGGGGAGATGAACTATGGCTACACCTTC. The encoded protein is CASSLKQGEMNYGYTF. The entire variable domain, with the rest obtained from reference TRBV5-4 and TRBJ1-2, is as follows: ETGVTQSPTHLIKTRGQQVTLRCSSQSGHNTVSWYQQALGQGPQFIFQYYREEENGRGNFPPRFSGLQFPNYSSELNVNALELDDSALYLCASSLKQGEMNYGYTFGSGTRLTVV.

Here the CDR3 DNA reads TGTGCCAGCAGCTCCCTCTCCGGGACAGACTATGGCTACACCTTC. This gives the protein CASSSLSGTDYGYTF. The chain recombines TRBV7-8 with TRBJ1-2; 7 nucleotides agree with TRBD1. Germline loops: CDR1 SGHVS, CDR2 FQNEAQ. V trimming: 4 bases; J trimming: 3 bases; junction bases outside the gene matches: 8. This CDR3 is 15 amino acids long.

The chain joins TRBV5-1 to TRBJ2-5; D not certain. The better agreement between TRBJ2-7 and the DNA end casts doubt on the J call. The CDR3 has 16 amino acids. Germline assignment: CDR1 SGHRS and CDR2 YFSETQ. The CDR3 spells CASSSTLGPVSYEQYF. The CDR3 nucleotides are TGCGCCAGCAGCTCAACCCTCGGTCCCGTGTCCTACGAGCAGTACTTC.

Turning to this clone: The sample contains more than one DNA sequence encoding this CDR3. V is TRBV6-6 and J is TRBJ2-1; 7 bases align to TRBD1. The germline V gene has CDR1 MNHNY and CDR2 SVGAGI (reference sequence). This CDR3 contains 16 residues. Losses at the gene ends were 0 bases for V and 1 base for J; bases not matched to a gene: 3. CDR3 protein: CASSYSGGGSYNEQFF. CDR3 DNA: TGTGCCAGCAGTTACTCAGGGGGCGGGTCCTACAATGAGCAGTTCTTC.

The chain recombines TRBV6-4 with TRBJ1-1; 8 bases fit TRBD1. The CDR3 has 14 amino acids. Germline V gene sequence: CDR1 MRHNA, CDR2 SNTAGT. Germline trimming cut 5 bases from V and 3 bases from J; bases unmatched to any gene: 5. The DNA for the CDR3 is TGTGCCAGCAGTTTCACAGGGGGTGACACTGAAGCTTTCTTT. This gives the protein CASSFTGGDTEAFF.

The rearrangement links TRBV5-4 to TRBJ2-7, with 7 bases aligning to TRBD1. V dropped 4 bases and J dropped 2; count of bases not matched to a gene: 6. The CDR3 is 14 amino acids. Germline CDR1 SGHNT, CDR2 YYREEE (reference sequence). As DNA, the CDR3 is TGTGCCAGCAGCCCGACAGGGAATCCCTACGAGCAGTACTTC. Translation: CASSPTGNPYEQYF.

V and J are TRBV2 and TRBJ2-1; the D gene is possibly TRBD2 (7 bases). The CDR3 consists of 14 residues. Germline V gene sequence: CDR1 SNHLY, CDR2 FYNNEI. The V and J ends lost 0 bases and 9 bases respectively, with 12 bases between them. CDR3 sequence (DNA): TGTGCCAGCAGTGAAGCGGGGGGGCGGAGTGAGCAGTTCTTC. This sequence encodes CASSEAGGRSEQFF.

This clone appeared once. The chain joins TRBV7-8 to TRBJ2-7; D uncertain. V was shortened by 2 bases and J by 0 bases, with 8 bases between the two germline ends. CDR1 is SGHVS and CDR2 is FQNEAQ in the germline V gene. This CDR3 has 14 residues. The CDR3 coding sequence is TGTGCCAGCAGCTTAAACGGTATCTCCTACGAGCAGTACTTC. It yields the protein CASSLNGISYEQYF.